This TCR beta chain was recorded in a study of blood T cell repertoires in COVID-19. Trimming cost V 4 bases and J 6 bases; bases outside gene matches: 6. Germline V gene lookup returns CDR1 SGHRS and CDR2 YFSETQ. The CDR3 consists of 14 residues. Clones were sequenced by immunoSEQ multiplex PCR, and TCRdb holds only the in-frame ones, with some missing. This repertoire shows about 260,000 clones, about 86% found once; its top ten account for 4.1%. This clonotype was sampled from a man aged 30 to 45 with acute COVID-19. The specimen was PBMCs or T cells enriched from blood (not recorded which). The chain recombines TRBV5-1 with TRBJ1-4; 7 bases fit TRBD1. CDR3 protein: CASSTGTADEKLFF. In DNA form, the CDR3 reads TGCGCCAGCAGCACCGGGACAGCCGATGAAAAACTGTTTTTT.